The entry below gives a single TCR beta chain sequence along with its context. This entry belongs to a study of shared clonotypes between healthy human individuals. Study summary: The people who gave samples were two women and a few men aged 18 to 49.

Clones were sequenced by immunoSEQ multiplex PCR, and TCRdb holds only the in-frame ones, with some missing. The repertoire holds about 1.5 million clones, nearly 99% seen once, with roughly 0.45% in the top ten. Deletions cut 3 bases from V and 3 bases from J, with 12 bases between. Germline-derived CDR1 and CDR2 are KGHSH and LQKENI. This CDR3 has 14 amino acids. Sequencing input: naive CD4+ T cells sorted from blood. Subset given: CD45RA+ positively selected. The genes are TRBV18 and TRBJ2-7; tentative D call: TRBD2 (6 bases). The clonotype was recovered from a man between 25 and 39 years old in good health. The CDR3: CASSPGTPRYEQYF. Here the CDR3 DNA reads TGTGCCAGCTCACCTGGGACTCCCCGCTACGAGCAGTACTTC. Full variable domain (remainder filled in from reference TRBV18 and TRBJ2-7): NAGVMQNPRHLVRRRGQEARLRCSPMKGHSHVYWYRQLPEEGLKFMVYLQKENIIDESGMPKERFSAEFPKEGPSILRIQQVVRGDSAAYFCASSPGTPRYEQYFGPGTRLTVT.